This T cell receptor beta chain was recovered during a study of blood T cell repertoires in COVID-19. At the level of the study: Sites across the United States, Italy and Spain contributed samples from acute and convalescent COVID-19.

This clone has just one count. Authors' data handling: Using reference gene primer amplification, nucleated cell counts were estimated. Sequencing used immunoSEQ multiplex PCR; TCRdb keeps in-frame clones, though not all of them. For V, J and clone size, that table is used; D and trimming come from the DNA. The data contain approximately 220,000 clones, over 75% of them singletons. The V gene lost 6 bases and the J gene lost 5 bases, with 11 bases spanning the gap. CDR3 size: 12 residues. The germline V gene has CDR1 SNHLY and CDR2 FYNNEI. J is TRBJ2-7 and V is TRBV2, with a tentative D call TRBD1 (6 bases). The TCR sequence derives from a man in his forties or fifties with acute or convalescent COVID-19. Source material: peripheral blood. The chain's CDR3 is CASRTDRNEQYF. In DNA, the CDR3 is TGTGCCAGCAGAACCGACAGGAACGAGCAGTACTTC.